These T cell receptor beta chains were read from a single sample in a study of T cell repertoires in ileal Crohn's disease. This table comes from immunoSEQ multiplex PCR, and its TCRdb copy is limited to in-frame clones, with some not included. The sample contains roughly 9,600 clones, 76% of which appear only once. Sequencing was carried out using ileal tissue. These receptors all stem from an adult with Crohn's disease. Each CDR3 is given with its conserved first and last residue. Fields, in order: V gene, J gene, CDR3 length, D gene, clone size, CDR3 protein, CDR3 DNA. The D gene is left open where the match is weak. Size values are once, few and many counts, or a class for expanded clones, and some rows have none.

TRBV7-3,TRBJ1-4,15,TRBD1,NA,CASSLAGTGNEKLFF,TGTGCCAGCAGCTTAGCCGGGACAGGGAATGAAAAACTGTTTTTT
TRBV10-3,TRBJ2-7,15,NA,NA,CAISEAAQGENWVYF,TGTGCCATCAGTGAGGCGGCACAGGGAGAGAACTGGGTCTACTTC
TRBV5-1,TRBJ1-2,15,NA,NA,CASSAGMTRNYGYTF,TGCGCCAGCAGCGCAGGGATGACGCGGAACTATGGCTACACCTTC
TRBV7-2,TRBJ2-3,16,TRBD1,NA,CASSATGGQGADTQYF,TGTGCCAGCAGCGCCACCGGAGGACAGGGGGCAGATACGCAGTATTTT
TRBV19,TRBJ2-2,16,TRBD2,NA,CASRQILAGLSGELFF,TGTGCCAGTAGACAAATCCTAGCGGGATTGTCCGGGGAGCTGTTTTTT
TRBV7-9,TRBJ2-1,18,TRBD2,NA,CASSLQTSGGDSYNEQFF,TGTGCCAGCAGCTTGCAGACTAGCGGGGGCGACTCCTACAATGAGCAGTTCTTC
TRBV5-5,TRBJ2-5,14,TRBD1,NA,CASSWQGVGETQYF,TGTGCCAGCAGCTGGCAGGGGGTTGGAGAGACCCAGTACTTC
TRBV11-3,TRBJ2-3,14,NA,NA,CASSLGAAEDTQYF,TGTGCCAGCAGCTTAGGGGCAGCGGAAGATACGCAGTATTTT
TRBV4-3,TRBJ2-7,15,NA,NA,CASSQGFSAAYEQYF,TGCGCCAGCAGCCAAGGGTTCAGCGCTGCCTACGAGCAGTACTTC
TRBV5-1,TRBJ1-1,15,TRBD1,NA,CASSLQGAAGTEAFF,TGCGCCAGCAGCCTCCAGGGGGCCGCGGGCACTGAAGCTTTCTTT
TRBV2,TRBJ1-6,12,NA,NA,CASSVGNSPLHF,TGTGCCAGCAGTGTCGGGAATTCACCCCTCCACTTT
TRBV9,TRBJ2-3,15,NA,NA,CASSVGSRDTDTQYF,TGTGCCAGCAGCGTAGGGTCCAGGGACACAGATACGCAGTATTTT
TRBV9,TRBJ2-5,13,NA,NA,CASIKGEKETQYF,TGTGCCAGCATCAAAGGGGAAAAAGAGACCCAGTACTTC
TRBV10-3,TRBJ2-7,15,TRBD2,NA,CAIRRGGTRGGEQYF,TGTGCCATCAGGAGGGGGGGGACTAGGGGTGGCGAGCAGTACTTC
TRBV5-6,TRBJ1-2,15,NA,NA,CASTPTQGFNYGYTF,TGTGCCAGCACCCCTACTCAGGGCTTTAACTATGGCTACACCTTC
TRBV7-9,TRBJ2-5,16,TRBD2,NA,CASSRSGTSYQETQYF,TGTGCCAGCAGCCGTTCGGGGACTAGCTATCAAGAGACCCAGTACTTC
TRBV28,TRBJ1-4,15,NA,NA,CASSLERQTNEKLFF,TGTGCCAGCAGTTTAGAAAGACAGACTAATGAAAAACTGTTTTTT
TRBV7-2,TRBJ2-2,14,NA,NA,CASSRDSNTGELFF,TGTGCCAGCAGCCGCGACAGTAACACCGGGGAGCTGTTTTTT
TRBV5-1,TRBJ1-3,14,TRBD1,NA,CASSLGGGGNTIYF,TGCGCCAGCAGTCTAGGGGGCGGTGGAAACACCATATATTTT
TRBV19,TRBJ2-1,16,TRBD2,few,CASSPQTSDLYNEQFF,TGTGCCAGTAGTCCCCAAACTAGCGACCTTTACAATGAGCAGTTCTTC
TRBV5-1,TRBJ2-5,15,TRBD1,NA,CASSSTGQGGETQYF,TGCGCCAGCAGCTCAACGGGACAGGGAGGAGAGACCCAGTACTTC
TRBV4-2,TRBJ2-7,15,TRBD2,NA,CASSQEGGSVYEQYF,TGTGCCAGCAGCCAAGAGGGAGGGAGTGTATACGAGCAGTACTTC
TRBV7-9,TRBJ1-2,13,NA,NA,CASSLSQGYGYTF,TGTGCCAGCAGCCTCTCTCAGGGATATGGCTACACCTTC
TRBV7-2,TRBJ1-2,15,NA,NA,CASSSFLQGAYGYTF,TGTGCCAGCAGCTCGTTCCTACAGGGTGCCTATGGCTACACCTTC
TRBV27,TRBJ1-5,16,NA,once,CASSLSGPPSNQPQHF,TGTGCCAGCAGTTTAAGCGGACCCCCTAGCAATCAGCCCCAGCATTTT
TRBV28,TRBJ2-3,16,TRBD2,NA,CASRGGSGALTDTQYF,TGTGCCAGCAGGGGGGGGAGCGGGGCACTCACAGATACGCAGTATTTT
TRBV7-2,TRBJ2-2,14,TRBD1,few,CAGRTGPNTGELFF,TGTGCCGGAAGGACAGGGCCCAACACCGGGGAGCTGTTTTTT
TRBV6-1,TRBJ2-3,12,TRBD1,NA,CASRETGYTQYF,TGTGCCAGCAGAGAGACAGGGTATACGCAGTATTTT
TRBV9,TRBJ2-7,16,NA,NA,CASSVSFPSLTYEQYF,TGTGCCAGCAGCGTGTCCTTTCCGTCCTTAACCTACGAGCAGTACTTC
TRBV6-1,TRBJ1-2,11,NA,NA,CASSVGGGYTF,TGTGCCAGCAGTGTAGGGGGAGGCTACACCTTC
TRBV7-2,TRBJ1-6,14,TRBD1,NA,CASSPGTGVSPLHF,TGTGCCAGCAGCCCCGGGACAGGGGTTTCACCCCTCCACTTT
TRBV10-2,TRBJ1-6,14,NA,few,CASSESVSNSPLHF,TGCGCCAGCAGTGAGTCGGTCAGTAATTCACCCCTCCACTTT
TRBV4-3,TRBJ2-7,14,TRBD2,NA,CASSPGLDSLEQYF,TGCGCCAGCAGCCCAGGACTAGACTCTCTCGAGCAGTACTTC
TRBV9,TRBJ2-2,13,NA,NA,CASSGPSYGELFF,TGTGCCAGCAGCGGTCCTAGCTACGGGGAGCTGTTTTTT
TRBV6-1,TRBJ1-5,18,TRBD1,NA,CASSVDRGGSYSNQPQHF,TGTGCCAGCAGTGTTGACAGGGGTGGGAGCTATAGCAATCAGCCCCAGCATTTT
TRBV4-3,TRBJ2-1,16,TRBD2,few,CASRGLAGGNYNEQFF,TGCGCCAGCCGAGGACTAGCGGGAGGGAACTACAATGAGCAGTTCTTC
TRBV6-6,TRBJ1-2,14,TRBD1,NA,CASSYVGGQDGYTF,TGTGCCAGCAGTTACGTAGGGGGCCAAGATGGCTACACCTTC
TRBV5-4,TRBJ1-6,17,NA,NA,CASSDGGVAFYNSPLHF,TGTGCCAGCAGTGACGGGGGGGTGGCTTTCTATAATTCACCCCTCCACTTT
TRBV5-1,TRBJ1-6,14,NA,NA,CASSLGQSNSPLHF,TGCGCCAGCAGCTTGGGACAGAGTAATTCACCCCTCCACTTT
TRBV5-1,TRBJ2-7,14,TRBD1,NA,CASSIGTALYEQYF,TGCGCCAGCAGCATCGGGACAGCACTCTACGAGCAGTACTTC
TRBV7-2,TRBJ2-2,14,NA,NA,CASSLGGLVGELFF,TGTGCCAGCAGCTTAGGGGGGCTTGTCGGGGAGCTGTTTTTT
TRBV6-1,TRBJ1-3,15,NA,NA,CASSEAGGGRNTIYF,TGTGCCAGCAGTGAAGCCGGGGGGGGAAGGAACACCATATATTTT
TRBV5-4,TRBJ1-1,14,NA,few,CASSLEMAGAEAFF,TGTGCCAGCAGCTTGGAGATGGCAGGGGCTGAAGCTTTCTTT
TRBV4-1,TRBJ1-2,16,NA,NA,CASSQAPRGGIYGYTF,TGCGCCAGCAGCCAAGCTCCCCGGGGTGGGATCTATGGCTACACCTTC
TRBV7-6,TRBJ2-6,19,NA,NA,CASSLVGPHFFSGANVLTF,TGTGCCAGCAGCTTAGTTGGGCCGCATTTCTTCTCTGGGGCCAACGTCCTGACTTTC
TRBV5-1,TRBJ2-3,18,NA,NA,CASSLDLGAGTSTDTQYF,TGCGCCAGCAGCTTGGATTTGGGCGCGGGGACGTCCACAGATACGCAGTATTTT
TRBV9,TRBJ1-3,15,NA,NA,CASSVGGGSGNTIYF,TGTGCCAGCAGCGTAGGGGGAGGGTCCGGAAACACCATATATTTT
TRBV5-1,TRBJ1-3,18,NA,medium-sized,CASTSLTTTGILLHTIYF,TGCGCCAGCACCTCCTTGACAACAACCGGGATTTTACTACACACCATATATTTT
TRBV5-1,TRBJ2-1,12,NA,NA,CASSTTGYEQFF,TGCGCCAGCAGCACCACAGGGTATGAGCAGTTCTTC